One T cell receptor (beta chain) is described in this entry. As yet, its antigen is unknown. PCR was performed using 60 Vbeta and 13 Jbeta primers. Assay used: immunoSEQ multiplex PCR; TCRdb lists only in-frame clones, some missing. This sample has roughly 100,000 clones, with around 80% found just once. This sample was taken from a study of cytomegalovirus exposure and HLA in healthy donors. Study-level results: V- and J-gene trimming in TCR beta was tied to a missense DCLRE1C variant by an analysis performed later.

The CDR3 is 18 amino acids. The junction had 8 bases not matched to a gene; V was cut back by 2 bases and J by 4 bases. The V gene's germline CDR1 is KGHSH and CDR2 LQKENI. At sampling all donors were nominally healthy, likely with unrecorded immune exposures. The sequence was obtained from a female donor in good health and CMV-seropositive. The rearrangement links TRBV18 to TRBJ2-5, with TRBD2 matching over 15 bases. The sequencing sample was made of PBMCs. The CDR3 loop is CASSPSGLAGGLGETQYF. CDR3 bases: TGTGCCAGCTCACCATCGGGACTAGCGGGAGGATTAGGAGAGACCCAGTACTTC.